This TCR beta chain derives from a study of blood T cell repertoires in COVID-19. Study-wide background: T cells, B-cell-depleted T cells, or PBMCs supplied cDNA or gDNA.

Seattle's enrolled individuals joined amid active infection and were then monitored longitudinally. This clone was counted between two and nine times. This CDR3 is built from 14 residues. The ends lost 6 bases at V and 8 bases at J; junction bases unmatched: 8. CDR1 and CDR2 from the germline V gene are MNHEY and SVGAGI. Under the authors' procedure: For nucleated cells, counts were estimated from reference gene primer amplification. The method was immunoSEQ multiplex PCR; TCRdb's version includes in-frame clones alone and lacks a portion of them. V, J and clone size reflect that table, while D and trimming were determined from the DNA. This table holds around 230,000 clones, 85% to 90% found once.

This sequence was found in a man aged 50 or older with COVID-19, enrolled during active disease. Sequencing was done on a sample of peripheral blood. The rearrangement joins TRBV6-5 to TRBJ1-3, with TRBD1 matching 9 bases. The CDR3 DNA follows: TGTGCCAGCAGGGCTGGGACAGGGTTGCACACCATATATTTT. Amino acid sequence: CASRAGTGLHTIYF.